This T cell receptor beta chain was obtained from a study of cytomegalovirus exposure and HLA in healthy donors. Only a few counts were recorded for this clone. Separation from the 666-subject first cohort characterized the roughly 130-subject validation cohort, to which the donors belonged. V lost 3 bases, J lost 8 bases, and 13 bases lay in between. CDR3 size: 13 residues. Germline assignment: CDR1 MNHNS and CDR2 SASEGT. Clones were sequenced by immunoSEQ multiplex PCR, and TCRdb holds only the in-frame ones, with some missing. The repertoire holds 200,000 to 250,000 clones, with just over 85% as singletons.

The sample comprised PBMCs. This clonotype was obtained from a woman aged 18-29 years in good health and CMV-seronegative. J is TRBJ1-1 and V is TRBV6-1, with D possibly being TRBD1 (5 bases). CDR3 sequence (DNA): TGTGCCAGCAGTGATCTTGTGGGGCCAGAAGCTTTCTTT. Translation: CASSDLVGPEAFF.